This entry features one TCR beta chain sequence. No antigen is known for it. These data come from a study of blood T cells in healthy people across ages. Study background: Template switching captured about one barcoded beta molecule per two T cells. Study results and limitations: Donors of long life had a larger count of naive CD4+ cells and greater diversity than aged donors.

This CDR3 has 14 amino acids. Trimming shortened V by 8 bases and J by 4 bases, and 17 bases separated the two germline ends. The use of a sample-barcoded 5' primer and a J-beta primer mix characterized a second PCR of roughly 6 to 12 cycles. MiXCR, run by TCRdb on the 5' RACE reads, gives a single entry per CDR3 protein. The sample holds about 940,000 distinct CDR3 sequences, about 48% seen once. This receptor was taken from a man between 25 and 39 years old in good health. The rearrangement uses TRBV12-3 or TRBV12-4 and TRBJ1-1; D possibly corresponds to TRBD1 (6 bases). Sample: blood. The DNA for the CDR3 is TGTGCCAGCGGCACACAGGGTAACCCCACTGAAGCTTTCTTT. Protein: CASGTQGNPTEAFF.